A single sample gave rise to the 12 T cell receptor beta chains below, sequenced in a study of blood T cell repertoires in COVID-19. The protocol was immunoSEQ multiplex PCR, while the TCRdb copy is restricted to in-frame clones and leaves out a portion. The sample shows tens of thousands of clones, around 80% of them seen only once. Sequenced: peripheral blood. These receptors came from a man between 60 and 75 years old with active or convalescent COVID-19.

This clone has only one observation. The chain recombines TRBV11-2 with TRBJ2-2; D gene unclear. This CDR3 comprises 14 residues. Germline V CDR1 and CDR2: SGHAT, FQNNGV. With 0 bases removed from V and 1 base from J, the gap between germline ends came to 3 bases. The CDR3 here is CASSLDLNTGELFF. Written as DNA, the CDR3 is TGTGCCAGCAGCTTAGACCTGAACACCGGGGAGCTGTTTTTT.

This sequence joins TRBV5-4 and TRBJ1-1, with TRBD1 matching over 7 bases. Trimming cost V 6 bases and J 2 bases; bases outside gene matches: 13. CDR1 is SGHNT and CDR2 is YYREEE in the germline V gene (reference sequence). CDR3 length: 16 amino acids. CDR3 region: CASTPRQGRINTEAFF. The CDR3 DNA reads as TGTGCCAGCACCCCTAGACAGGGACGGATAAACACTGAAGCTTTCTTT.

This clone has only a few counts. The rearrangement links TRBV2 to TRBJ1-5; the match to TRBD1 covers 7 bases. This CDR3 has 15 amino acids. The germline V gene has CDR1 SNHLY and CDR2 FYNNEI. The ends lost 5 bases at V and 2 bases at J; junction bases unmatched: 6. CDR3 loop: CASSSQGGGNQPQHF. CDR3 DNA sequence: TGTGCCAGCAGTTCCCAGGGGGGAGGCAATCAGCCCCAGCATTTT. The variable domain in full, completed from reference TRBV2 and TRBJ1-5, reads EPEVTQTPSHQVTQMGQEVILRCVPISNHLYFYWYRQILGQKVEFLVSFYNNEISEKSEIFDDQFSVERPDGSNFTLKIRSTKLEDSAMYFCASSSQGGGNQPQHFGDGTRLSIL.

J is TRBJ1-6 and V is TRBV6-9, with TRBD1 as a possible D gene (6 bases). Germline values: CDR1 MNHGY, CDR2 SVAAGI. This CDR3 is 16 amino acids long. Trimming removed 4 bases from V and 10 bases from J, with 20 bases in between. This CDR3 reads CASSLKGGLFRSPLHF. As DNA, the CDR3 is TGTGCCAGCAGTTTAAAAGGGGGTTTATTCCGGTCACCCCTCCACTTT.

This clone was seen a few times. This chain joins TRBV2 and TRBJ2-7; D ambiguous. Germline values: CDR1 SNHLY, CDR2 FYNNEI. The CDR3 contains 15 residues. Trimming cost V 6 bases and J 5 bases, with 20 bases left between them. CDR3 sequence: CASSLDRPINHEQYF. For the CDR3, the DNA is TGTGCCAGCAGCCTAGACCGACCGATTAACCACGAGCAGTACTTC.

This clone was counted only a few times. The V gene is TRBV4-3, the J gene TRBJ2-2; no reliable D call. In germline, CDR1 is LGHNA, CDR2 YSLEER. This CDR3 comprises 16 residues. V was shortened by 3 bases and J by 6 bases, with 17 bases between the two germline ends. The CDR3 region has the DNA TGCGCCAGCAGCCAGCGCTACCAGGCCCGGCCCGGGGAGCTGTTTTTT. Protein: CASSQRYQARPGELFF.

The chain couples TRBV28 to TRBJ1-6; a possible D gene is TRBD1 (5 bases). The CDR3 has 17 amino acids. Germline CDR1 and CDR2: MDHEN and SYDVKM. Trimming took off 5 bases at V and 2 bases at J, with 16 bases between the two ends. CDR3 DNA sequence: TGTGCCAGCAGTGCTGCTGGGGGGTGGCCCTATAATTCACCCCTCCACTTT. It translates to CASSAAGGWPYNSPLHF.

This chain links TRBV15 with TRBJ2-7, with TRBD2 matching over 7 bases. Germline V gene data show CDR1 as LNHNV and CDR2 as YYDKDF (reference sequence). This CDR3 spans 15 amino acids. The ends lost 0 bases at V and 4 bases at J; junction bases unmatched: 6. CDR3 in amino acids: CATSRDYGGGYEQYF. The CDR3 DNA reads TGTGCCACCAGCAGAGATTACGGCGGGGGATACGAGCAGTACTTC.

The V call is TRBV11-3, the J call TRBJ1-3; D is undetermined. Germline V gene lookup returns CDR1 SGHNT and CDR2 YENEEA. The V gene lost 1 base and the J gene lost 7 bases, with 5 bases spanning the gap. This CDR3 comprises 12 residues. This chain's CDR3 is CASSLGPNTIYF. The DNA for the CDR3 is TGTGCCAGCAGCTTAGGTCCGAACACCATATATTTT.

The CDR3 DNA is TGTGCCAGCTCACCACCGTCCAGGGGGCAAGATGGCTACACCTTC. As protein: CASSPPSRGQDGYTF. The chain combines TRBV18 with TRBJ1-2; 8 positions match TRBD1. This CDR3 has 15 amino acids. Germline CDR1 KGHSH, CDR2 LQKENI. J lost 6 bases, V lost 0 bases, and 6 bases had no gene match.

This chain uses TRBV7-9 with TRBJ2-3; the match to TRBD2 covers 7 bases. The CDR3 is 15 residues long. J was trimmed by 1 base and V by 4 bases; bases with no gene match: 5. Per germline, CDR1 SEHNR and CDR2 FQNEAQ (reference sequence). The CDR3 coding sequence is TGTGCCAGCAGCTCCCCGGGGGGACGCACAGATACGCAGTATTTT. Its protein product is CASSSPGGRTDTQYF.

Worth noting for this clone: The sample contains more than one DNA sequence encoding this CDR3. This chain links TRBV5-1 with TRBJ2-3; D not resolved. The germline gives CDR1 SGHRS, CDR2 YFSETQ. The CDR3 contains 13 residues. V was clipped by 4 bases and J by 0 bases, with 6 bases between them. CDR3 amino acids: CASSLISTDTQYF. In nucleotides, the CDR3 is TGCGCCAGCAGCCTTATCAGCACAGATACGCAGTATTTT.